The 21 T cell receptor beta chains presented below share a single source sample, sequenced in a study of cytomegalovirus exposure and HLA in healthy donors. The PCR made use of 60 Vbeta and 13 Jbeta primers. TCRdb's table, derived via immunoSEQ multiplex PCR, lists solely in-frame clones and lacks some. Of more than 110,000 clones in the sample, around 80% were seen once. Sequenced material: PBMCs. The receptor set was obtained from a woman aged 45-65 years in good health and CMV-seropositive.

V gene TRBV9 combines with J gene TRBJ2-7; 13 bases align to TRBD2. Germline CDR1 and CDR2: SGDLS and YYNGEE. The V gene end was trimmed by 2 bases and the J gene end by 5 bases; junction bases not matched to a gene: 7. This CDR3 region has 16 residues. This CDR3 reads CASSVGTSGGANEQYF. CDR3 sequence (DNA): TGTGCCAGCAGCGTGGGAACTAGCGGGGGGGCCAACGAGCAGTACTTC.

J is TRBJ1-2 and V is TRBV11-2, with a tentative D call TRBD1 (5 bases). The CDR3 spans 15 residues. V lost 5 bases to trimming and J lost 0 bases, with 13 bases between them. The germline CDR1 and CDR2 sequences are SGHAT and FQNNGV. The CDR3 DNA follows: TGTGCCAGCAGCGCGAGGACACAGGCTAACTATGGCTACACCTTC. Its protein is CASSARTQANYGYTF.

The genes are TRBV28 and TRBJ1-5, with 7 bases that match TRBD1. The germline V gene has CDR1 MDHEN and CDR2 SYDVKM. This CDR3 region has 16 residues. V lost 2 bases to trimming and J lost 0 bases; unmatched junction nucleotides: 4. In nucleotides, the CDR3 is TGTGCCAGCAGTTTACTGGGACAGTATAGCAATCAGCCCCAGCATTTT. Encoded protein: CASSLLGQYSNQPQHF.

The CDR3 protein is CASSEIEGANNYGYTF. CDR3 nucleotide sequence: TGCGCCAGCAGTGAGATCGAAGGGGCCAATAACTATGGCTACACCTTC. The chain recombines TRBV10-1 with TRBJ1-2; TRBD1 might be the D (5 bases). This CDR3 is built from 16 residues. The ends were cut back, 2 bases at V and 1 base at J, with 14 bases in the middle. The germline CDR1 and CDR2 sequences are WNHNN and SYGVQD (reference sequence).

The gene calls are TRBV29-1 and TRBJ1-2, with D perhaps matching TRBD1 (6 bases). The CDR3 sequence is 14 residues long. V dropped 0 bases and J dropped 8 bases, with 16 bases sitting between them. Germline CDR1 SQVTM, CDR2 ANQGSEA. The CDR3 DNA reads TGCAGCGTTGAAGATAGTTTCCGGGGGGCGGGCTACACCTTC. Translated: CSVEDSFRGAGYTF.

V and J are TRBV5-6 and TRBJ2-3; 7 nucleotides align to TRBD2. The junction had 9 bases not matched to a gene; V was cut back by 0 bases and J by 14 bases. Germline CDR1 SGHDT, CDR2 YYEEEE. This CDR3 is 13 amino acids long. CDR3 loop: CASSLERDGMLYF. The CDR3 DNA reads TGTGCCAGCAGCTTGGAGCGGGACGGTATGTTGTATTTT.

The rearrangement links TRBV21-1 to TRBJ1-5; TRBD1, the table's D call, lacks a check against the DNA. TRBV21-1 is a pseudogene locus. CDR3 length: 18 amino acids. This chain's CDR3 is CASSKATGTTDSNQPQHF. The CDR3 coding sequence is TGTGCCAGCAGCAAAGCGACAGGGACCACGGATAGCAATCAGCCCCAGCATTTT.

In DNA, the CDR3 is TGTGCCAGCAGCGTATCGGGACTAGCGGACTACGAGCAGTACTTC. Protein: CASSVSGLADYEQYF. The chain employs TRBV9 and TRBJ2-7, with 11 bases lining up with TRBD2. J gave up 3 bases and V 1 base, and 3 bases lay outside the gene matches. The CDR3 extends over 15 amino acids. Germline values: CDR1 SGDLS, CDR2 YYNGEE. Looking up the rest from reference TRBV9 and TRBJ2-7 gives the full variable domain: DSGVTQTPKHLITATGQRVTLRCSPRSGDLSVYWYQQSLDQGLQFLIQYYNGEERAKGNILERFSAQQFPDLHSELNLSSLELGDSALYFCASSVSGLADYEQYFGPGTRLTVT.

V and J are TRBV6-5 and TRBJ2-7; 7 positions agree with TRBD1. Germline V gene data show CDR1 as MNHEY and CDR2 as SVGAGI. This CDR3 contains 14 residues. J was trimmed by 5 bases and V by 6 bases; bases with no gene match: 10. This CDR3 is CASSRSQGRNEQYF. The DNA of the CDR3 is TGTGCCAGCAGCCGCTCACAGGGGAGAAACGAGCAGTACTTC.

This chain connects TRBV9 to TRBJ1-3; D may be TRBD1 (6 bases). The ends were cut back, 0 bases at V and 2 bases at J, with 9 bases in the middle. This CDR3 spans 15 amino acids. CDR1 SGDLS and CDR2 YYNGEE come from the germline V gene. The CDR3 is CASSVGNRAGNTIYF. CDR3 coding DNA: TGTGCCAGCAGCGTAGGGAACAGGGCTGGAAACACCATATATTTT.

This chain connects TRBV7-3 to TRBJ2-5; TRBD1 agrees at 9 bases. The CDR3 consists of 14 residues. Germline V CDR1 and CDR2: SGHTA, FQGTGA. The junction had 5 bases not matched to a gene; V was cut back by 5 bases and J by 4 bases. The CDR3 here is CASSPGTGIETQYF. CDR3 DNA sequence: TGTGCCAGCAGCCCCGGGACAGGGATAGAGACCCAGTACTTC.

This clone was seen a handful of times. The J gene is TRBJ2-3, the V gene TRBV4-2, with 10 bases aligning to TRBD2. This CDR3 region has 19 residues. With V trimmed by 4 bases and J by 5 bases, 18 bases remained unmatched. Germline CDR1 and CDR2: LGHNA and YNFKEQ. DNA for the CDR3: TGTGCCAGCAGCCGAGAGGGAGGGGGAGCGGGGGGGCCTGTAGATACGCAGTATTTT. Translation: CASSREGGGAGGPVDTQYF.

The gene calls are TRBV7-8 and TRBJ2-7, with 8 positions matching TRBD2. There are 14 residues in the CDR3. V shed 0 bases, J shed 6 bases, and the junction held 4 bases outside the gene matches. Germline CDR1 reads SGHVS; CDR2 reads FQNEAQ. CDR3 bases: TGTGCCAGCAGCTTAGCGCGGGGGGCTGCCGAGCAGTACTTC. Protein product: CASSLARGAAEQYF.

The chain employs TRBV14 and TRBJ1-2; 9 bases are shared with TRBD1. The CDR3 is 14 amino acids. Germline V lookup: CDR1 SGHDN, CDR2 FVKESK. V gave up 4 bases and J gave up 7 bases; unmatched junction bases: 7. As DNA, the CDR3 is TGTGCCAGCAGCCGGGACAGGGAATCGAGTGGCTACACCTTC. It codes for CASSRDRESSGYTF.

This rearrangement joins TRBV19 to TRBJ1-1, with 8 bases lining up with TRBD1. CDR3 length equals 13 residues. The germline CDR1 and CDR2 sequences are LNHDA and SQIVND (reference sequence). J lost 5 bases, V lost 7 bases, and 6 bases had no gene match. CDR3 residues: CASKGQGATEAFF. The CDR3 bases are TGTGCCAGTAAGGGGCAGGGGGCGACTGAAGCTTTCTTT.

In DNA form, the CDR3 reads TGTGCCAGCAGTTCCCCGGCAGGTCCGCAAGAGACCCAGTACTTC. Protein: CASSSPAGPQETQYF. The rearrangement joins TRBV6-5 to TRBJ2-5; no clear D. Trimming removed 4 bases from V and 2 bases from J, with 14 bases in between. This CDR3 has 15 residues. The germline V gene encodes CDR1 MNHEY and CDR2 SVGAGI.

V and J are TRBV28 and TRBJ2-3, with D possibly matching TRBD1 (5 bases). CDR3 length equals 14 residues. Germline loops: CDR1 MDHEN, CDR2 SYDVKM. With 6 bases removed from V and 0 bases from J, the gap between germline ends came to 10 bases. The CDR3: CASSRQSSTDTQYF. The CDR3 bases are TGTGCCAGCAGCCGACAGTCTAGCACAGATACGCAGTATTTT. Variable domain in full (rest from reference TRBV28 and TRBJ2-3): DVKVTQSSRYLVKRTGEKVFLECVQDMDHENMFWYRQDPGLGLRLIYFSYDVKMKEKGDIPEGYSVSREKKERFSLILESASTNQTSMYLCASSRQSSTDTQYFGPGTRLTVL.

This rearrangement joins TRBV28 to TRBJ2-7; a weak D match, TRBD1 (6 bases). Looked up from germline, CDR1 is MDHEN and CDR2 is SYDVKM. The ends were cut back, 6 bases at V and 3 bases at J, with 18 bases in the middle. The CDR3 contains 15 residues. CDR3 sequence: CASRVADIQGYEQYF. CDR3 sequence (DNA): TGTGCCAGCAGGGTTGCTGATATACAGGGCTACGAGCAGTACTTC.

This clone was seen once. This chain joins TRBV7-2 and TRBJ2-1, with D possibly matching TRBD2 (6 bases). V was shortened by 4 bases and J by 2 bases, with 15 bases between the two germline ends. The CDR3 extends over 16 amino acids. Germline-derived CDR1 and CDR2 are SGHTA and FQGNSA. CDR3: CASSSGRGGTYNEQFF. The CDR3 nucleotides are TGTGCCAGCAGCTCCGGGCGGGGCGGCACCTACAATGAGCAGTTCTTC.

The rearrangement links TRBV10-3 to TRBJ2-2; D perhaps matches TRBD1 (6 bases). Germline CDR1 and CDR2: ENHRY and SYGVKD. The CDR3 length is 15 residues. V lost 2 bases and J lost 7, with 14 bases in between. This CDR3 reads CAISERGQKDGELFF. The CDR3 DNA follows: TGTGCCATCAGTGAGCGCGGACAGAAGGACGGGGAGCTGTTTTTT.

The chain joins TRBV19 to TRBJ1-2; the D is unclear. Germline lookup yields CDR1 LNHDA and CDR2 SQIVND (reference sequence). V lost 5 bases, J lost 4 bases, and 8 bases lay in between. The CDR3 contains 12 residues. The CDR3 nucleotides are TGTGCCAGTAGTCAAAGGAGCTATGGCTACACCTTC. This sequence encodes CASSQRSYGYTF. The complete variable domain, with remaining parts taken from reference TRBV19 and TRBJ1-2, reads DGGITQSPKYLFRKEGQNVTLSCEQNLNHDAMYWYRQDPGQGLRLIYYSQIVNDFQKGDIAEGYSVSREKKESFPLTVTSAQKNPTAFYLCASSQRSYGYTFGSGTRLTVV.